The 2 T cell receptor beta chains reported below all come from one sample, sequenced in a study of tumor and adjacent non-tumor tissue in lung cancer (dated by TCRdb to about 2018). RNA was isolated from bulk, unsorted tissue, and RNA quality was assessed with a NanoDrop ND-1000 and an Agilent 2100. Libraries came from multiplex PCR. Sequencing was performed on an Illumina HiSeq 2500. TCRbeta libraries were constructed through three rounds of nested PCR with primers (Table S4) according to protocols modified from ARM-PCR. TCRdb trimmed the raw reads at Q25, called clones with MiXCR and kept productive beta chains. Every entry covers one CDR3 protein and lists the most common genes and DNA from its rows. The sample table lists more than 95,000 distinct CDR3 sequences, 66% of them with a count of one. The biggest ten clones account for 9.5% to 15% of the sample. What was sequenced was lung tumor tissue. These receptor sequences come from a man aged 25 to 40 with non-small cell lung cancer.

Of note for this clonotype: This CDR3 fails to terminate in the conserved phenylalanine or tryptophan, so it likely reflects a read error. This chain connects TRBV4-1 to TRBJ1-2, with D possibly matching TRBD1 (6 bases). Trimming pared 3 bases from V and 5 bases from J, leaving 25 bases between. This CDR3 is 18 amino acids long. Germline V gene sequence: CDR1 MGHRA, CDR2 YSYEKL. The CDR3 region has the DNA TGCGCCAGCAGCCAGGACTCAACCGGGACAAGAAGTCTATATGGCTACACCTTA. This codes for CASSQDSTGTRSLYGYTL.

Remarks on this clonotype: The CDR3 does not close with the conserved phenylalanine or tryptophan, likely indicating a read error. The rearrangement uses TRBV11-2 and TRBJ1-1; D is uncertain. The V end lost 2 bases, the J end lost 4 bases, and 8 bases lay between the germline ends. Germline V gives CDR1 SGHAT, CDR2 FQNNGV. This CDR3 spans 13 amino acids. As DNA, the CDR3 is TGTGCCAGCAGCTTAATAGCAGGCACTGAAGCTTTCTCT. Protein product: CASSLIAGTEAFS.